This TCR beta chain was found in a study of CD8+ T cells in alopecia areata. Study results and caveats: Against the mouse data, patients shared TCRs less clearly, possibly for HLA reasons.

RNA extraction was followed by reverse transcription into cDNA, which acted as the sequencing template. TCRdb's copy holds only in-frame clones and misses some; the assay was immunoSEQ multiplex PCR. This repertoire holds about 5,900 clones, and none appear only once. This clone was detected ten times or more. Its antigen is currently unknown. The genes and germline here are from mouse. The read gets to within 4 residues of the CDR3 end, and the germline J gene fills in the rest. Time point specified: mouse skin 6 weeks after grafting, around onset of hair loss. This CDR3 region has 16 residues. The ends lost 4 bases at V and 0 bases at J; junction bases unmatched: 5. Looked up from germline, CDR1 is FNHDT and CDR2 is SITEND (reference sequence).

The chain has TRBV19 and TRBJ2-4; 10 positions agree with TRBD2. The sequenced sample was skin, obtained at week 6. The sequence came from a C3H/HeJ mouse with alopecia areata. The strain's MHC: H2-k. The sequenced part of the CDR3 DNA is TGTGCCAGCAGTCCACTGGGGGGGGGTAGTCAAAAC. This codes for CASSPLGGGSQN. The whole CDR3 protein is CASSPLGGGSQNTLYF.